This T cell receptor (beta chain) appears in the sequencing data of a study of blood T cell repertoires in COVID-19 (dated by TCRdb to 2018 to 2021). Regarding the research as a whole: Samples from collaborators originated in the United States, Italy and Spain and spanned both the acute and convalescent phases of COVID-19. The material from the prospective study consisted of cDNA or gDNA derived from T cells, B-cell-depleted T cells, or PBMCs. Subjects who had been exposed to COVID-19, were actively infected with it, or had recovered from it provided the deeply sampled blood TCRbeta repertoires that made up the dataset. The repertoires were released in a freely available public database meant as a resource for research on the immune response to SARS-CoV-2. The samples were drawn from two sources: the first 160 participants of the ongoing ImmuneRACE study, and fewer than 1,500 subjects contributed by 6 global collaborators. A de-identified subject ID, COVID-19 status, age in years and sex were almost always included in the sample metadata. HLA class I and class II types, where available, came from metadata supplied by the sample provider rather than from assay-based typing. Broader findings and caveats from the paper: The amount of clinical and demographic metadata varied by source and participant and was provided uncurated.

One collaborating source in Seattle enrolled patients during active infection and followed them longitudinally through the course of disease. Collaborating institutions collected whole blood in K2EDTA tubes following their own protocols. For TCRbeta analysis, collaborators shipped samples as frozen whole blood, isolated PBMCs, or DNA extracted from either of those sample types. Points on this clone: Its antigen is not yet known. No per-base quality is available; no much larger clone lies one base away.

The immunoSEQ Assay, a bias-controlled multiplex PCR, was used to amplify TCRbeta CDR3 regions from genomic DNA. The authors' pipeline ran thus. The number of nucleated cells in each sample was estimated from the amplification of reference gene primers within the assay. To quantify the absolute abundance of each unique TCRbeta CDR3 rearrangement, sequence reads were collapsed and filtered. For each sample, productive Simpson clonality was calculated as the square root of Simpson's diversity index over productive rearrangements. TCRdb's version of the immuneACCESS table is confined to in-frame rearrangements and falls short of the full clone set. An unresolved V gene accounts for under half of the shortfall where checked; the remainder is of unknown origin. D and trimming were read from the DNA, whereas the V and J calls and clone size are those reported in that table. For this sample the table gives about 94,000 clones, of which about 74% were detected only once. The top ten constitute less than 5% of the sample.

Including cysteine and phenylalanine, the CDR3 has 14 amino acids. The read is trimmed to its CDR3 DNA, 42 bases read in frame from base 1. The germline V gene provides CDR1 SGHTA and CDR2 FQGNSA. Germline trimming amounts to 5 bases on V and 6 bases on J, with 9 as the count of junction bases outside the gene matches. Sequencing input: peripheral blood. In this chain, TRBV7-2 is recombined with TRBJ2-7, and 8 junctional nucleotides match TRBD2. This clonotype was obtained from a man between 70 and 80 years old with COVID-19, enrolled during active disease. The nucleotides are TGTGCCAGCAGCAGCAGCGGGAGCGGTTCCGAGCAGTACTTC. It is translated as CASSSSGSGSEQYF.